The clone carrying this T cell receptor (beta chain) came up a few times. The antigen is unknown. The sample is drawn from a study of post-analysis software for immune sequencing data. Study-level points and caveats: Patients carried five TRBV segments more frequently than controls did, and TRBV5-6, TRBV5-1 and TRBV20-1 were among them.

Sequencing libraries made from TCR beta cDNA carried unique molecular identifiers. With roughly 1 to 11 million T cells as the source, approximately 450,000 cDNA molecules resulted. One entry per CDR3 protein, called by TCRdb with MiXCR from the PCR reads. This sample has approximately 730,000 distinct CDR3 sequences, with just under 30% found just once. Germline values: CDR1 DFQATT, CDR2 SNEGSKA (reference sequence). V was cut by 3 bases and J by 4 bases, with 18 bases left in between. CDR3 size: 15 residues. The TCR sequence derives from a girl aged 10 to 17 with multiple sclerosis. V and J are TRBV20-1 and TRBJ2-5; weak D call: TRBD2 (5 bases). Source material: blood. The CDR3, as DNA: TGCAGTGCTAGTCCTTTAGCACTAGATGTAGAGACCCAGTACTTC. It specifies CSASPLALDVETQYF.